A selection of T cell receptor beta chains follows, all from one sample in a study of shared clonotypes between healthy human individuals. The table came from immunoSEQ multiplex PCR; TCRdb's copy has only in-frame clones and leaves some out. Of 2,500,000 or so clones listed, approximately 90% are singletons. Sample: naive CD4+ T cells from PBMCs. These receptors all come from a young man in good health. Some clones in this sample may be carry-over from other donors' samples. CDR3s include the opening cysteine and the closing phenylalanine or tryptophan. The order of the fields is D gene, J gene, V gene, clone size, CDR3 DNA, CDR3 protein. A D gene is named only where the DNA matches it firmly. Only some rows state a clone size, as once, few, many or a class for expanded clones.

NA TRBJ2-6 TRBV28 NA TGTGCCAGCAGTTCTTTTGGGGACTCTGGGGCCAACGTCCTGACTTTC CASSSFGDSGANVLTF
NA TRBJ2-3 TRBV5-1 NA TGCGCCAGCAGCCTGGACGACACAGATACGCAGTATTTT CASSLDDTDTQYF
NA TRBJ2-3 TRBV28 NA TGTGCCAGTTCTATACACTTTAGTACAGATACGCAGTATTTT CASSIHFSTDTQYF
NA TRBJ2-5 TRBV21-1 NA TGTGCCAGCAGCAAATATAACGGGGCCCAAGAGACCCAGTACTTC CASSKYNGAQETQYF
TRBD2 TRBJ2-1 TRBV11-2 NA TGTGCCAGCAGGTTACTAGCGGGAGGCCCCAATGAGCAGTTCTTC CASRLLAGGPNEQFF
NA TRBJ1-4 TRBV5-4 NA TGTGCCAGCAGCTTGGGGGGAGTTGGAGAAAAACTGTTTTTT CASSLGGVGEKLFF
NA TRBJ2-6 TRBV5-4 NA TGTGCCAGCAGCTTGGCCAAAGCGAGACTCTCTGGGGCCAACGTCCTGACTTTC CASSLAKARLSGANVLTF
TRBD1 TRBJ2-1 TRBV6-5 NA TGTGCCAGCAGTTACGGGACAGGGTACAATGAGCAGTTCTTC CASSYGTGYNEQFF
NA TRBJ1-5 TRBV7-3 NA TGTGCCAGCAGCTCGGGACCCTCGGGAGGGAAGCCCCAGCATTTT CASSSGPSGGKPQHF
NA TRBJ2-5 TRBV7-3 NA TGTGCCAGCAGCTTAAAGGCTGGTCTAGCTCGGGAGACCCAGTACTTC CASSLKAGLARETQYF
NA TRBJ1-5 TRBV4-3 once TGCGCCAGCAGCATTAGCAGGCGCAATAATCAGCCCCAGCATTTT CASSISRRNNQPQHF
NA TRBJ1-2 TRBV6-1 NA TGTGCCAGCAGTGAAGGTGCCGGAAACTATGGCTACACCTTC CASSEGAGNYGYTF
NA TRBJ1-1 TRBV5-1 once TGCGCCAGCAGCTCGTCCAGCTCGGGGGGTTTAGCTTTCTTT CASSSSSSGGLAFF
TRBD1 TRBJ2-7 TRBV6-1 NA TGTGCCAGCAGTTCCCTAGACAGGGCCCACTACGAGCAGTACTTC CASSSLDRAHYEQYF
NA TRBJ2-1 TRBV10-3 NA TGTGCCATCAGTGACACGGGAGCACGTTACAATGAGCAGTTCTTC CAISDTGARYNEQFF
NA TRBJ2-3 TRBV19 NA TGTGCCAGTAGGGGTCCCACAGATACGCAGTATTTT CASRGPTDTQYF
TRBD2 TRBJ2-4 TRBV4-2 once TGTGCCAGCAGCCAAGAATCCCAGGGGGCTAGCGGGAGTGTCACCAAAAACATTCAGTACTTC CASSQESQGASGSVTKNIQYF
TRBD1 TRBJ2-7 TRBV18 once TGTGCCAGCTCACCTATTAACTCCGGACAGGGATCAAACGAGCAGTACTTC CASSPINSGQGSNEQYF
NA TRBJ2-1 TRBV15 once TGTGCCACCAGCCAAGGCGGTGCGTGGACCCATGAGCAGTTCTTC CATSQGGAWTHEQFF
TRBD1 TRBJ2-5 TRBV2 NA TGTGCCAGCAGCGAGACAGGGGGCGCCGAGACCCAGTACTTC CASSETGGAETQYF
NA TRBJ1-2 TRBV5-1 NA TGCGCCAGCAGCTCTTCCGGGAGATACTATGGCTACACCTTC CASSSSGRYYGYTF
TRBD2 TRBJ2-1 TRBV19 NA TGTGCCAGTAGTATATCCAGCGGGACCATATACAATGAGCAGTTCTTC CASSISSGTIYNEQFF
TRBD1 TRBJ1-1 TRBV6-6 NA TGTGCCAGCAGGGGTGACAGGGGGGGTAACACTGAAGCTTTCTTT CASRGDRGGNTEAFF
TRBD1 TRBJ2-1 TRBV7-9 NA TGTGCCAGCAGCTTAGGACAGGGGTTCGATGAGCAGTTCTTC CASSLGQGFDEQFF
TRBD1 TRBJ2-3 TRBV2 NA TGTGCCAGCAGCCTAACGACAGGGGTACTGACAGATACGCAGTATTTT CASSLTTGVLTDTQYF
NA TRBJ2-2 TRBV9 NA TGTGCCAGCAGCGGAAGGACTGCGCCCGGGGAGCTGTTTTTT CASSGRTAPGELFF
NA TRBJ1-4 TRBV7-6 NA TGTGCCAGCAGCCCCGGGACGGGAATATTCAATGAAAAACTGTTTTTT CASSPGTGIFNEKLFF
TRBD1 TRBJ1-2 TRBV6-9 once TGTGCCAGCATACACTTCGGGACAGTAATTGTCCTTAACTATGGCTACACCTTC CASIHFGTVIVLNYGYTF
TRBD1 TRBJ1-2 TRBV10-3 NA TGTGCCATCAGTGAGTCGAAACAGGGGGGAGGCTACACCTTC CAISESKQGGGYTF
NA TRBJ1-1 TRBV7-2 NA TGTGCCAGCAGCTCGATCGGTTGGGGTAGCACTGAAGCTTTCTTT CASSSIGWGSTEAFF
TRBD1 TRBJ1-4 TRBV14 NA TGTGCCAGCAGCCTTAGGCGGGACAGGACGAATTCGGCTAATGAAAAACTGTTTTTT CASSLRRDRTNSANEKLFF
TRBD2 TRBJ2-3 TRBV11-2 NA TGTGCCAGCAGCTTAGTACTAGCGGGAGGAACCGATACGCAGTATTTT CASSLVLAGGTDTQYF
NA TRBJ2-1 TRBV5-1 NA TGCGCCAGCAGCGCGGGCGGGCCGGCTGTTAATGAGCAGTTCTTC CASSAGGPAVNEQFF
TRBD2 TRBJ2-7 TRBV11-3 NA TGTGCCAGCAGCTTAGTCCCTCGGCTAGCGGGGGTATACGAGCAGTACTTC CASSLVPRLAGVYEQYF
NA TRBJ2-7 TRBV28 NA TGTGCCACGGCCGACAGGAAGGCCTACGAGCAGTACTTC CATADRKAYEQYF
NA TRBJ1-1 TRBV10-3 NA TGTGCCATCAGTGAAGTATTGGACGGTGAAGCTTTCTTT CAISEVLDGEAFF